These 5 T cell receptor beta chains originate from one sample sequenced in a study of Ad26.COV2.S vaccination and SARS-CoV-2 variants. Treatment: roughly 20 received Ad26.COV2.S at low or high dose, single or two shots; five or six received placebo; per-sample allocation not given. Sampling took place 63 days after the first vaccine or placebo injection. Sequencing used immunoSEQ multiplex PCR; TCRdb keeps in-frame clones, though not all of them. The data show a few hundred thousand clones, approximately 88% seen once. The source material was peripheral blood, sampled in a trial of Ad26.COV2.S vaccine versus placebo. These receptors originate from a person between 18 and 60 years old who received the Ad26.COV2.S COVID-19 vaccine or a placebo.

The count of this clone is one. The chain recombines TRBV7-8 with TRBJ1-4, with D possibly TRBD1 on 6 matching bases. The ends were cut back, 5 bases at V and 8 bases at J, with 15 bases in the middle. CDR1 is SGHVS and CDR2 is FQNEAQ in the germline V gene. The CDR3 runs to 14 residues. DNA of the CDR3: TGTGCCAGCAGCCTAGGGGGGGCGGAGGAAAAACTGTTTTTT. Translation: CASSLGGAEEKLFF.

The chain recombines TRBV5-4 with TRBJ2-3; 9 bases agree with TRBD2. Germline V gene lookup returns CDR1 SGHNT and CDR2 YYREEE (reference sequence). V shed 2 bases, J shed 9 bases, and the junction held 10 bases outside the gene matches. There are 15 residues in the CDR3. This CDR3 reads CASSFSGGLVGTQYF. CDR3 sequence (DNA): TGTGCCAGCAGCTTTAGCGGGGGTCTTGTTGGGACGCAGTATTTT.

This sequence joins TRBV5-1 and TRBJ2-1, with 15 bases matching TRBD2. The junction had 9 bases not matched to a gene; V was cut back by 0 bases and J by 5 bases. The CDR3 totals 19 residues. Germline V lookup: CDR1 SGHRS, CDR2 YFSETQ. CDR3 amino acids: CASSLGTSGGASRDNEQFF. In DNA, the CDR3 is TGCGCCAGCAGCTTGGGGACTAGCGGGGGGGCGAGTAGGGACAATGAGCAGTTCTTC. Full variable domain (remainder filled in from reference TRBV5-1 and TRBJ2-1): KAGVTQTPRYLIKTRGQQVTLSCSPISGHRSVSWYQQTPGQGLQFLFEYFSETQRNKGNFPGRFSGRQFSNSRSEMNVSTLELGDSALYLCASSLGTSGGASRDNEQFFGPGTRLTVL.

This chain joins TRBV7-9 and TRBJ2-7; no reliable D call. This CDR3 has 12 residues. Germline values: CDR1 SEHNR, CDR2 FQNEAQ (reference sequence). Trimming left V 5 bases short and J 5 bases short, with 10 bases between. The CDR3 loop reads CASSIRHNEQYF. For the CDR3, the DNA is TGTGCCAGCAGCATCAGACATAACGAGCAGTACTTC.

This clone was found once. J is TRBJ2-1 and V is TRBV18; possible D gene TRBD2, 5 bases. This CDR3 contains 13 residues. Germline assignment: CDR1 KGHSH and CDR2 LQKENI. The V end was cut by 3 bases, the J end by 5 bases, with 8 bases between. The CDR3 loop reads CASSPNGDNEQFF. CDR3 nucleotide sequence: TGTGCCAGCTCACCCAACGGGGACAATGAGCAGTTCTTC.